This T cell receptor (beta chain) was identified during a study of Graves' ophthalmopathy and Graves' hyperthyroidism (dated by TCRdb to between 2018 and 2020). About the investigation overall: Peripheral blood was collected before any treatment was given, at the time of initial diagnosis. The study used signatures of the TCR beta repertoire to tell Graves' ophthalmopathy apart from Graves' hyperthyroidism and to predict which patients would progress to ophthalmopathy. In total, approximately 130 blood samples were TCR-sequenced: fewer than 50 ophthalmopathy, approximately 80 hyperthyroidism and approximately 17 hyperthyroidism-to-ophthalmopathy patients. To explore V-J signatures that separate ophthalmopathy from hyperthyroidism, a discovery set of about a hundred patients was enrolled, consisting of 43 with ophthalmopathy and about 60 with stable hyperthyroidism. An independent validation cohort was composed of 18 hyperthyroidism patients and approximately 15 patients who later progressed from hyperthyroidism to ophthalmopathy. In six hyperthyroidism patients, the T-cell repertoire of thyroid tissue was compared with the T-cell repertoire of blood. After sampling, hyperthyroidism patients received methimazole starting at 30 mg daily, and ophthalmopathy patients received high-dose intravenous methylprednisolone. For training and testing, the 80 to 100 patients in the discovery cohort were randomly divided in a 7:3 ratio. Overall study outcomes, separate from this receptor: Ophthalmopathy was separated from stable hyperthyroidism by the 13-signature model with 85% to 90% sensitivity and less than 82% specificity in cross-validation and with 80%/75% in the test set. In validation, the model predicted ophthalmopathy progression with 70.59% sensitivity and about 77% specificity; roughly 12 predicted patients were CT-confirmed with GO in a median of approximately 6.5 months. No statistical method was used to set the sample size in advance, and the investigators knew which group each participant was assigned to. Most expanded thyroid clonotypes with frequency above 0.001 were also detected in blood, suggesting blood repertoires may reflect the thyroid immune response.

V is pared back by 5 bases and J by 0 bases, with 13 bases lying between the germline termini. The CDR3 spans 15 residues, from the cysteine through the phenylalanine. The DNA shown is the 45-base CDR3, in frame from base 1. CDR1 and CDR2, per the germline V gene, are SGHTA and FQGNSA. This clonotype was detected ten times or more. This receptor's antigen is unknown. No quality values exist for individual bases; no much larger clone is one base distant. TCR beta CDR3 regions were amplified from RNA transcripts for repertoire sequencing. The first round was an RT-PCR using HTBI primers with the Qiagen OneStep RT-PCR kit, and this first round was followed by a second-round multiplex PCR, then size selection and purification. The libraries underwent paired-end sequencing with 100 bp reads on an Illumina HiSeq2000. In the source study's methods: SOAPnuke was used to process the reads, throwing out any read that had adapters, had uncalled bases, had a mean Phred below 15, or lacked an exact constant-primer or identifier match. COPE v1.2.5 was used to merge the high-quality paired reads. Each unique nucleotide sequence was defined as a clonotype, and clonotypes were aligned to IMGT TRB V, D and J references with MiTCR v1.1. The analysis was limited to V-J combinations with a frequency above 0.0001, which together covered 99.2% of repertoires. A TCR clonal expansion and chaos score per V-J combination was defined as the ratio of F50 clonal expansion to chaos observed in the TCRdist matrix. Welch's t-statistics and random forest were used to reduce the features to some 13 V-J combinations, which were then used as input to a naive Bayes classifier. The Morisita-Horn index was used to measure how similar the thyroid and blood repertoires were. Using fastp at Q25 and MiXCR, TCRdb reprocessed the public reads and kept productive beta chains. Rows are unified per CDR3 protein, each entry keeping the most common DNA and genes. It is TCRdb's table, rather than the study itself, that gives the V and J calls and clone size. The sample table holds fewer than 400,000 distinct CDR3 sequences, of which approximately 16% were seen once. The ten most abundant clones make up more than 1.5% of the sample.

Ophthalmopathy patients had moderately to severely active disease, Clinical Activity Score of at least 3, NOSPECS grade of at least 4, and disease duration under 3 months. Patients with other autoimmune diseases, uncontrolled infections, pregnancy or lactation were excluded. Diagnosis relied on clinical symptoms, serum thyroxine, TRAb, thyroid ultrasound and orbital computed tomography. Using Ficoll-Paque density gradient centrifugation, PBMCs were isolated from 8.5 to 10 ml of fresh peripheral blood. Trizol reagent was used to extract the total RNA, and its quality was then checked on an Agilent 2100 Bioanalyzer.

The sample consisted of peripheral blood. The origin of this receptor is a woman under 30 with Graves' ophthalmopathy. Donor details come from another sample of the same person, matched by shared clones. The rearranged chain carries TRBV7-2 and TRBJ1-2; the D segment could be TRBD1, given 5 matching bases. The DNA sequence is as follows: TGTGCCAGCAGCCAGGGACGGCCTTCTAACTATGGCTACACCTTC. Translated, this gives CASSQGRPSNYGYTF.